This T cell receptor beta chain was observed in a study of early T cells in non-severe SARS-CoV-2 infection (dated by TCRdb to the early 2020s). Looking at the study overall: TCR sequencing used bulk RNA from unsorted whole blood, so alpha and beta chains could not be paired. What the work shows at the level of the full study, not this receptor alone: VDJdb matching was skewed toward anti-spike CD8 responses and likely underestimated virus-specific expansions by missing private and CD4 specificities.

The junction carries 10 bases between V and J, which are trimmed by 6 bases and 6 bases respectively. The CDR3, from cysteine to phenylalanine, totals 12 residues. The kept DNA is CDR3 alone, 36 bases in frame from the first base. The library was prepared using 5' RACE. The listed sequencing device is NextSeq 500. Unique molecular identifiers were attached to individual cDNA molecules in the TCR library protocol so that sequencing error and PCR bias could be corrected. Both TCR alpha and beta chains were sequenced, and tight co-correlation was observed between alpha and beta sequence abundances in each sample. On the study's bioinformatics: V gene, J gene and CDR3 annotation of TCR sequences was performed with Decombinator V4. Expanded TCRs were defined as changing significantly between any two time points under a Poisson model with p below 0.0001. TCR abundances were normalised to the total number of TCRs sequenced per sample and were expressed as counts per million. MAIT TCRs were defined by TRAV1-2 paired with TRAJ12, TRAJ20 or TRAJ33, and iNKT TCRs by TRAV10 paired with TRAJ18. VDJdb, accessed 1 November 2021, was searched for CMV, EBV and SARS-CoV-2 annotated TCRs, with TCRs annotated for multiple antigens excluded. TCRdb trimmed the raw reads at Q25, called clones with MiXCR and kept productive beta chains. Rows matching on CDR3 protein sequence are summarized as one entry with the most common DNA and genes. The V and J calls, along with clone size, are taken from TCRdb and not from the paper's own processing. For this sample there are fewer than 100,000 distinct CDR3 sequences; about 13% appear just once. Of the sample, approximately 2.4% is held by the ten largest clones.

On this clonotype: Its antigen remains undetermined. One base away there is no much larger clone; base qualities are not given.

The study was a case-control design nested within a healthcare worker cohort in London, UK, with weekly nasopharyngeal swab PCR tests and blood sampling. Healthcare workers were recruited during the week of the UK lockdown, between 23 and 31 March 2020, and followed weekly for up to about 15 weeks. The origin of this receptor is an adult who was a healthcare worker with PCR-confirmed SARS-CoV-2 infection or an uninfected control (not recorded which). The chain uses TRBV12-3 or TRBV12-4 and TRBJ2-3, with the D gene too uncertain to name. Sequenced: whole blood. The CDR3 loop reads CASSPPADTQYF. The nucleotides read TGTGCCAGCAGCCCCCCCGCGGATACGCAGTATTTT.